Listed below are T cell receptor beta chains from one sample, sequenced in a study of T cell repertoires in cytomegalovirus infection. TCRdb reprocessed the reads with MiXCR, giving one entry per CDR3 protein. In the table there are around 530,000 distinct CDR3 sequences, 16% of which are singletons. The sequencing input was CD8+ T cells from PBMCs. The receptor source for this set is a human donor in good health (CMV status not recorded). Some clones in this sample may be carry-over from other donors' samples. Each CDR3 is given with its conserved first and last residue. A D gene is named only where the DNA matches it firmly. Rows give clone size only sometimes, using once, few, many, or a class for an expanded clone.

>TRBD1|TRBJ1-5|.|TRBV28
CASSFGPGGNQPQHF
TGTGCCAGCAGTTTTGGGCCAGGGGGGAATCAGCCCCAGCATTTT
>TRBD1|TRBJ2-7|.|TRBV28
CASSLPGTVYYEQYF
TGTGCCAGCAGTTTACCCGGGACAGTTTACTACGAGCAGTACTTC
>.|TRBJ2-7|few|TRBV20-1
CSARIRDSYEQYF
TGCAGTGCTAGAATTAGGGACTCCTACGAGCAGTACTTC
>TRBD1|TRBJ2-5|.|TRBV13
CASSLGVTGSETQYF
TGTGCCAGCAGCTTAGGGGTGACAGGGTCCGAGACCCAGTACTTC
>TRBD1|TRBJ1-2|many|TRBV29-1
CSVGDRRDGYTF
TGCAGCGTTGGGGACAGGAGGGATGGCTACACCTTC
>.|TRBJ1-1|few|TRBV5-1
CASSTEGLRGYTEAFF
TGCGCCAGCAGCACTGAGGGCTTGAGGGGCTACACTGAAGCTTTCTTT
>TRBD1|TRBJ1-2|few|TRBV3-1
CASSHRDRAVQDYGYTF
TGTGCCAGCAGCCACCGGGACAGGGCCGTTCAGGACTATGGCTACACCTTC
>TRBD2|TRBJ2-2|many|TRBV20-1
CSARDRRGDLVNTGELFF
TGCAGTGCTAGAGATCGACGGGGGGATCTGGTAAACACCGGGGAGCTGTTTTTT
>TRBD1|TRBJ2-7|many|TRBV29-1
CSVRTGAQDEQYF
TGCAGCGTCCGGACAGGGGCACAGGACGAGCAGTACTTC
>TRBD1|TRBJ2-5|.|TRBV6-5
CASSANRGTGQETQYF
TGTGCCAGCAGTGCCAACAGGGGGACCGGCCAAGAGACCCAGTACTTC
>.|TRBJ1-1|.|TRBV19
CASRPGYTEAFF
TGTGCCAGTAGGCCGGGGTACACTGAAGCTTTCTTT
>TRBD1|TRBJ2-3|many|TRBV12-5
CASMFRTGTGSHSSTDTQYF
TGTGCTAGTATGTTCCGAACCGGGACAGGGTCTCACTCTAGCACAGATACGCAGTATTTT
>.|TRBJ2-7|many|TRBV20-1
CSARDLLVVYEQYF
TGCAGTGCTAGAGATCTGTTAGTCGTCTACGAGCAGTACTTC
>TRBD1|TRBJ1-1|many|TRBV7-2
CASSRTGGSWNTEAFF
TGTGCCAGCAGCCGGACAGGGGGCTCATGGAACACTGAAGCTTTCTTT
>TRBD1|TRBJ2-1|.|TRBV7-9
CASSWDRESNDQVF
TGTGCCAGCAGCTGGGACAGGGAGAGTAATGATCAGGTCTTC
>TRBD2|TRBJ2-7|many|TRBV12-3/TRBV12-4
CASRRTSGRVIEQYF
TGTGCCAGCAGACGGACTAGCGGGAGGGTGATCGAGCAGTACTTC
>.|TRBJ2-1|many|TRBV9
CASSAGRGLNEQFF
TGTGCCAGCAGCGCTGGCAGGGGCCTCAATGAGCAGTTCTTC
>.|TRBJ2-5|many|TRBV6-2/TRBV6-3
CASSYDGTSYQETQYF
TGTGCCAGCAGTTACGACGGGACTTCTTACCAAGAGACCCAGTACTTC
>TRBD1|TRBJ2-1|few|TRBV27
CASSPRTGSVEQFF
TGTGCCAGCAGTCCAAGGACAGGGTCGGTTGAGCAGTTCTTC
>TRBD2|TRBJ2-1|few|TRBV4-2
CASSQAVLASGKFDEQFF
TGTGCCAGCAGCCAAGCGGTTCTGGCTAGCGGAAAGTTTGATGAGCAGTTCTTC
>TRBD2|TRBJ2-1|many|TRBV11-2
CASSSTTAGGEFF
TGTGCCAGCAGCTCCACTACAGCGGGGGGCGAGTTCTTC
>TRBD2|TRBJ2-1|.|TRBV7-3
CASSSMTSGLVNEQFF
TGTGCCAGCAGCTCAATGACTAGCGGGCTTGTCAATGAGCAGTTCTTC